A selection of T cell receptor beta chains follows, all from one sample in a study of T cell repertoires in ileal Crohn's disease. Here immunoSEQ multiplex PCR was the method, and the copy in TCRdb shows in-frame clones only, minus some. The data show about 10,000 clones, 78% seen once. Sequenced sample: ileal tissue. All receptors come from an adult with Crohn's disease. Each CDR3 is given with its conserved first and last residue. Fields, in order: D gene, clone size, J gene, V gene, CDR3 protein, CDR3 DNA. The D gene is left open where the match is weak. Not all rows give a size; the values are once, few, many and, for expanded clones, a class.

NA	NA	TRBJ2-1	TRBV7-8	CASSAYQGNEQFF	TGTGCCAGCAGCGCCTACCAGGGCAATGAGCAGTTCTTC
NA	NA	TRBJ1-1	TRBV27	CASSAIYREMNTEAFF	TGTGCCAGCAGTGCTATTTACAGGGAAATGAACACTGAAGCTTTCTTT
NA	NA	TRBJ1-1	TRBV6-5	CASTSGHTTEAFF	TGTGCCAGCACCTCAGGACATACCACTGAAGCTTTCTTT
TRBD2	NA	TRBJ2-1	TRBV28	CASNNDRLAAEQFF	TGTGCCAGCAATAATGATAGACTAGCCGCTGAGCAGTTCTTC
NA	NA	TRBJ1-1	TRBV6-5	CASSYSNTRNTEAFF	TGTGCCAGCAGTTACAGTAATACAAGGAACACTGAAGCTTTCTTT
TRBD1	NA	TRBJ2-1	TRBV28	CASSRQGRGNEQFF	TGTGCCAGCAGTCGACAGGGGAGAGGCAATGAGCAGTTCTTC
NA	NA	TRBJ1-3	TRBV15	CATSVGLPSSGNTIYF	TGTGCCACCAGCGTGGGCCTTCCTTCCTCTGGAAACACCATATATTTT
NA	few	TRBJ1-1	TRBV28	CASSLTNTEAFF	TGTGCCAGCAGCCTAACGAACACTGAAGCTTTCTTT
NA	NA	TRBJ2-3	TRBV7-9	CASSLRTTTFTDTQYF	TGTGCCAGCAGCTTAAGGACTACCACCTTCACAGATACGCAGTATTTT
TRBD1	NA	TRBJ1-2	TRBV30	CAWTSVGQVYGYTF	TGTGCCTGGACGTCCGTTGGACAGGTCTATGGCTACACCTTC
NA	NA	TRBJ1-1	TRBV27	CASSLGRNTEAFF	TGTGCCAGCAGTTTGGGGAGGAACACTGAAGCTTTCTTT
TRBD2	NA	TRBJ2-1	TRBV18	CASSSSGTSRTNEQFF	TGTGCCAGCTCATCATCCGGGACTAGCCGAACCAATGAGCAGTTCTTC
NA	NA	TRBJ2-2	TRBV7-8	CASSRTNANTGELFF	TGTGCCAGCAGTCGGACTAATGCGAACACCGGGGAGCTGTTTTTT
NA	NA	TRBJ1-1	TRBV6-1	CASRRTVEAFF	TGTGCCAGCAGGAGGACAGTTGAAGCTTTCTTT
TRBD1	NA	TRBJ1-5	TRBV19	CASSIWGQGVRQPQHF	TGTGCCAGTAGTATTTGGGGACAGGGGGTCCGGCAGCCCCAGCATTTT
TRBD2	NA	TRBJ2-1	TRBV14	CASSQGTSGSKNEQFF	TGTGCCAGCAGCCAAGGTACTAGCGGGAGTAAGAATGAGCAGTTCTTC
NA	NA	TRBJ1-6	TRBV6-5	CASKSTGYHNSPLHF	TGTGCCAGCAAAAGCACAGGGTACCATAATTCACCCCTCCACTTT
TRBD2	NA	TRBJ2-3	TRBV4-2	CASSQGWAGHGLAGDTDTQYF	TGTGCCAGCAGCCAAGGGTGGGCAGGGCATGGACTAGCGGGTGACACAGATACGCAGTATTTT
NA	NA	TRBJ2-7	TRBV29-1	CSVERQEGTYEQYF	TGCAGCGTTGAAAGGCAGGAGGGGACCTACGAGCAGTACTTC
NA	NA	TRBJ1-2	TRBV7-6	CASSSGSRGGYTF	TGTGCCAGCAGCTCCGGGTCCCGAGGAGGCTACACCTTC
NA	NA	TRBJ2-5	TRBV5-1	CASRAGGETQYF	TGCGCCAGCAGAGCTGGCGGGGAGACCCAGTACTTC
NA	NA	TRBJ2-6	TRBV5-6	CASSLTQPSGANVLTF	TGTGCCAGCAGCCTAACACAGCCCTCTGGGGCCAACGTCCTGACTTTC
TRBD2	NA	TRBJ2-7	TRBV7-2	CASSSLGLAAYEQYF	TGTGCCAGCAGTTCCCTGGGACTAGCGGCCTACGAGCAGTACTTC
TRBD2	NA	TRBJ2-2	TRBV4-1	CASSQGGVTGELFF	TGCGCCAGCAGCCAGGGGGGGGTAACCGGGGAGCTGTTTTTT
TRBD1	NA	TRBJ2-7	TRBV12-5	CASGPGQGAHEQYF	TGTGCTAGTGGCCCGGGACAGGGTGCCCACGAGCAGTACTTC
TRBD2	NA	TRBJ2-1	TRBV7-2	CASSSQAGGGNEQFF	TGTGCCAGCAGCTCCCAAGCGGGAGGAGGCAATGAGCAGTTCTTC